Following are 23 T cell receptor beta chains from one sample sequenced in a study of CD8+ T cells in alopecia areata. As for treatment: oral pan-JAK inhibitor, 5-10 mg twice daily. Sequencing templates came from extracted RNA that was reverse transcribed into cDNA. Profiling relied on immunoSEQ multiplex PCR, and the TCRdb table lists in-frame clones only, not all of them. The repertoire holds hundreds of thousands of clones, with approximately 67% as singletons. The sample was CD4+ T cells sorted from blood, taken at week 44, from a patient treated with tofacitinib. These receptors all come from a human donor with alopecia areata.

The chain employs TRBV30 and TRBJ2-3; D perhaps matches TRBD1 (6 bases). Germline CDR1 is GTSNPN and CDR2 is SVGIG (reference sequence). The CDR3 runs to 14 residues. The V gene lost 8 bases and the J gene lost 2 bases, with 17 bases spanning the gap. The CDR3 DNA reads as TGTGCCGCATCCGGCGGACAGTACACAGATACGCAGTATTTT. It yields the protein CAASGGQYTDTQYF.

The table lists this clone with a few counts. The DNA of the CDR3 is TGTGCCAGCAGTTACAGTAATTCACCCCTCCACTTT. Translating it yields CASSYSNSPLHF. This chain uses TRBV2 with TRBJ1-6; D not certain. Germline values: CDR1 SNHLY, CDR2 FYNNEI. The CDR3 runs 12 residues. The V gene lost 5 bases and the J gene lost 6 bases, with 5 bases spanning the gap.

In its sample, this clone was seen a few times. V gene TRBV6-1 combines with J gene TRBJ2-1, with a tentative D call TRBD1 (6 bases). The CDR3 is 15 amino acids. The V and J ends lost 6 bases and 7 bases respectively, with 19 bases between them. Per the germline V gene, CDR1 is MNHNS and CDR2 is SASEGT. The CDR3 region has the DNA TGTGCCAGCAGACCCAACCCAGGGGTAACTAATGAGCAGTTCTTC. Amino acid sequence: CASRPNPGVTNEQFF.

The chain uses TRBV19 and TRBJ1-1; D unresolved. Deletions cut 2 bases from V and 7 bases from J, with 11 bases between. Looked up from germline, CDR1 is LNHDA and CDR2 is SQIVND (reference sequence). The CDR3 is made up of 13 amino acids. The CDR3 here is CASSINLLGEAFF. The CDR3 DNA reads TGTGCCAGTAGTATAAACCTACTGGGTGAAGCTTTCTTT.

The gene calls are TRBV4-3 and TRBJ2-3; D unclear. Germline CDR1 and CDR2: LGHNA and YSLEER. The CDR3 runs 13 residues. Between the trimmed V and J ends, which lost 4 bases and 6 bases, there was a span of 11 bases. The CDR3 spells CASSPELADTQYF. DNA for the CDR3: TGCGCCAGCAGCCCGGAATTGGCGGATACGCAGTATTTT.

Details on this clone: Distinct nucleotide sequences in the sample also encode this CDR3. The gene calls are TRBV29-1 and TRBJ1-2; no firm D call. The CDR3 is 10 amino acids. From germline, CDR1 is SQVTM and CDR2 ANQGSEA. The V end was cut by 3 bases, the J end by 8 bases, with 7 bases between. CDR3 amino acids: CSVEGYGYTF. In DNA, the CDR3 is TGCAGCGTTGAGGGGTACGGCTACACCTTC.

V is TRBV27 and J is TRBJ1-2; TRBD1 agrees at 8 bases. The CDR3 contains 14 residues. In germline, CDR1 is MNHEY, CDR2 SMNVEV (reference sequence). J lost 4 bases, V lost 5 bases, and 6 bases had no gene match. The CDR3 here is CASSLDREIYGYTF. DNA of the CDR3: TGTGCCAGCAGTCTGGACAGGGAAATCTATGGCTACACCTTC.

The chain is built from TRBV6-5 and TRBJ2-7; D may be TRBD2 (6 bases). Germline CDR1 MNHEY, CDR2 SVGAGI. V was pared by 2 bases and J by 0 bases, with 11 bases between. CDR3 length equals 15 residues. The CDR3: CASSYGTSNSYEQYF. In DNA, the CDR3 is TGTGCCAGCAGTTACGGGACTTCTAACTCCTACGAGCAGTACTTC.

This rearrangement joins TRBV18 to TRBJ1-6; D remains ambiguous. V was cut by 2 bases and J by 5 bases, with 7 bases left in between. This CDR3 has 14 amino acids. CDR1 is KGHSH, CDR2 LQKENI, per germline. The CDR3 loop is CASSPSADNSPLHF. CDR3 coding DNA: TGTGCCAGCTCACCATCGGCAGATAATTCACCCCTCCACTTT.

With regard to this clone: This sample includes further DNA sequences coding for the same CDR3. Here the CDR3 DNA reads TGTGCCATCAGTGAAGGAGCTAACTATGGCTACACCTTC. Translating it yields CAISEGANYGYTF. J is TRBJ1-2 and V is TRBV10-3, with unresolved D. This CDR3 is 13 amino acids long. Germline V gene sequence: CDR1 ENHRY, CDR2 SYGVKD. The germline V and J ends were trimmed by 3 bases and 0 bases, with 5 bases remaining between them.

The V call is TRBV29-1, the J call TRBJ1-2; 7 bases align to TRBD1. Germline CDR1 SQVTM, CDR2 ANQGSEA. The CDR3 totals 12 residues. With V trimmed by 8 bases and J by 2 bases, 5 bases remained unmatched. The CDR3 here is CSTTGKNYGYTF. DNA of the CDR3: TGCAGCACGACAGGGAAAAACTATGGCTACACCTTC.

The chain carries TRBV29-1 and TRBJ1-1; possibly TRBD1 for D (5 bases). V was shortened by 1 base and J by 10 bases, with 16 bases between the two germline ends. This CDR3 comprises 13 residues. Looked up from germline, CDR1 is SQVTM and CDR2 is ANQGSEA. The CDR3 is CSVEGSLWGRAFF. The DNA of the CDR3 is TGCAGCGTTGAAGGCAGTTTGTGGGGGAGAGCTTTCTTT.

The chain couples TRBV19 to TRBJ1-5, with 10 bases identical to TRBD1. The CDR3 has 18 residues. Germline CDR1 is LNHDA and CDR2 is SQIVND (reference sequence). J lost 0 bases, V lost 5 bases, and 10 bases had no gene match. CDR3: CASSLEGQGFHSNQPQHF. The CDR3 region has the DNA TGTGCCAGTAGTCTTGAGGGACAGGGGTTTCATAGCAATCAGCCCCAGCATTTT.

The chain employs TRBV6-1 and TRBJ1-1; TRBD1 matches 11 bases. Germline CDR1 and CDR2: MNHNS and SASEGT. Trimming at V came to 5 bases and at J to 7 bases, leaving 9 bases not matched to a gene. The CDR3 is made up of 15 amino acids. The DNA of the CDR3 is TGTGCCAGCAGTTCTCGGACAGGGGGCGAAGGTGAAGCTTTCTTT. Translating it yields CASSSRTGGEGEAFF.

This clone has only a few counts. The V call is TRBV10-3, the J call TRBJ2-1; 7 bases fit TRBD2. Germline CDR1 is ENHRY and CDR2 is SYGVKD. The CDR3 consists of 13 residues. V lost 6 bases and J lost 6; bases outside the gene matches: 5. CDR3 DNA: TGTGCCATCAGCGTGGGAGGGCTCAATGAGCAGTTCTTC. Protein sequence: CAISVGGLNEQFF.

The V call is TRBV9, the J call TRBJ1-2, with unresolved D. V was cut by 1 base and J by 7 bases, with 14 bases left in between. This CDR3 contains 14 residues. CDR1 SGDLS and CDR2 YYNGEE come from the germline V gene. The CDR3 sequence: CASSVIETSGGYTF. CDR3 coding DNA: TGTGCCAGCAGCGTAATAGAGACCTCGGGTGGCTACACCTTC.

The rearrangement links TRBV10-3 to TRBJ1-1; 9 positions agree with TRBD1. Trimming cost V 0 bases and J 8 bases; bases outside gene matches: 7. This CDR3 comprises 15 residues. Germline-derived CDR1 and CDR2 are ENHRY and SYGVKD. The CDR3 reads CAISESGGQGSEAFF. CDR3 nucleotide sequence: TGTGCCATCAGTGAGTCTGGGGGACAGGGATCCGAAGCTTTCTTT.

The gene calls are TRBV7-9 and TRBJ1-1; D uncertain. The germline V gene has CDR1 SEHNR and CDR2 FQNEAQ (reference sequence). The CDR3 extends over 14 amino acids. V was shortened by 1 base and J by 3 bases, with 9 bases between the two germline ends. The chain's CDR3 is CASSLGPEDTEAFF. CDR3 nucleotide sequence: TGTGCCAGCAGCTTAGGCCCGGAGGACACTGAAGCTTTCTTT.

The chain couples TRBV11-2 to TRBJ2-5; D is undetermined. The V gene's germline CDR1 is SGHAT and CDR2 FQNNGV. V gave up 4 bases and J gave up 3 bases, with 9 bases separating them. CDR3 size: 13 residues. The CDR3 sequence: CASSYGNKETQYF. CDR3 in DNA: TGTGCCAGCAGCTATGGCAATAAAGAGACCCAGTACTTC.

This rearrangement joins TRBV7-2 to TRBJ2-3; 8 bases fit TRBD2. This CDR3 has 14 amino acids. The trim removed 4 bases at V and 5 bases at J, leaving 5 bases unmatched. Germline values: CDR1 SGHTA, CDR2 FQGNSA. The CDR3 region has the DNA TGTGCCAGCAGCTCCGGACTAGCAGGAGATACGCAGTATTTT. Translated: CASSSGLAGDTQYF. Filled out from reference TRBV7-2 and TRBJ2-3, the complete variable domain reads GAGVSQSPSNKVTEKGKDVELRCDPISGHTALYWYRQSLGQGLEFLIYFQGNSAPDKSGLPSDRFSAERTGGSVSTLTIQRTQQEDSAVYLCASSSGLAGDTQYFGPGTRLTVL.

The J gene is TRBJ1-4, the V gene TRBV30; D gene unclear. V was cut by 0 bases and J by 7 bases, with 9 bases left in between. The CDR3 is 13 residues long. In germline, CDR1 is GTSNPN, CDR2 SVGIG (reference sequence). CDR3 region: CAWSVILREKLFF. In DNA form, the CDR3 reads TGTGCCTGGAGTGTCATCCTCCGTGAAAAACTGTTTTTT. The full variable domain, in which reference TRBV30 and TRBJ1-4 provide the parts outside the CDR3, is SQTIHQWPATLVQPVGSPLSLECTVEGTSNPNLYWYRQAAGRGLQLLFYSVGIGQISSEVPQNLSASRPQDRQFILSSKKLLLSDSGFYLCAWSVILREKLFFGSGTQLSVL.

This clone has a single count. Other DNA sequences in the sample encode the same CDR3. The V and J genes are TRBV18 and TRBJ2-7; D gene uncertain. V was shortened by 3 bases and J by 0 bases, with 6 bases between the two germline ends. CDR3 length: 13 amino acids. CDR1 and CDR2 (germline): KGHSH, LQKENI. CDR3 coding DNA: TGTGCCAGCTCACCCCCCGGCTCCTACGAGCAGTACTTC. It codes for CASSPPGSYEQYF. Full variable domain (missing parts from reference TRBV18 and TRBJ2-7): NAGVMQNPRHLVRRRGQEARLRCSPMKGHSHVYWYRQLPEEGLKFMVYLQKENIIDESGMPKERFSAEFPKEGPSILRIQQVVRGDSAAYFCASSPPGSYEQYFGPGTRLTVT.

The rearrangement uses TRBV27 and TRBJ1-6, with 9 bases fitting TRBD1. Per the germline V gene, CDR1 is MNHEY and CDR2 is SMNVEV (reference sequence). The trim removed 5 bases at V and 7 bases at J, leaving 3 bases unmatched. CDR3 length: 14 residues. This chain's CDR3 is CASSGTGKNSPLHF. The CDR3 coding sequence is TGTGCCAGCAGTGGGACAGGGAAAAATTCACCCCTCCACTTT.